This TCR beta chain was obtained from a study of blood T cell repertoires in COVID-19. Losses at the gene ends were 6 bases for V and 0 bases for J; bases not matched to a gene: 7. The CDR3 runs to 16 residues. From germline, CDR1 is SNHLY and CDR2 FYNNEI. Only in-frame clones appear in the TCRdb table, and some are missing; sequencing was by immunoSEQ multiplex PCR. The sample includes about 300,000 clones, 70% to 90% of them seen just once. Across about two dozen US areas, participants ranged in age from 18 to 89 years. The rearrangement joins TRBV2 to TRBJ2-4; 8 positions match TRBD2. The TCR comes from a woman in her twenties or thirties who had recovered from COVID-19. Source material: PBMCs or T cells enriched from blood (not recorded which). In nucleotides, the CDR3 is TGTGCCAGCAGCAGGATTAGCGGGGTAGCCAAAAACATTCAGTACTTC. Translating it yields CASSRISGVAKNIQYF.